Sequencing of this TCR beta chain was carried out in a study of PD-1 blockade in classical Hodgkin lymphoma. The table came from immunoSEQ multiplex PCR; TCRdb's copy has only in-frame clones and leaves some out. Among 27,000 or so clones listed, approximately 72% were seen once. Between the trimmed V and J ends, which lost 5 bases and 0 bases, there was a span of 8 bases. Germline V CDR1 and CDR2: SGHTA, FQGNSA. The CDR3 sequence is 14 residues long. Study-level findings and limits: The origin of the repertoire differences remains undefined, with disease activity or prior therapy as possible causes. By C4D1, diversity of CD4+ TCRs had risen significantly, whereas that of CD8+ TCRs had not.

This clone has just a few counts. What it recognizes is unknown. Time point meaning: cycle 4 day 1 (C4D1), after less than 7 weeks of nivolumab. All patients experienced relapse after autologous stem cell transplantation, and brentuximab vedotin exposure was variable. This clonotype was sampled from a human donor with classical Hodgkin lymphoma. The material sequenced was peripheral blood mononuclear cells (PBMCs), taken before the fourth cycle of nivolumab. This sequence joins TRBV7-2 and TRBJ1-3, with D unresolved. CDR3 sequence: CASSPQYSGNTIYF. CDR3 sequence (DNA): TGTGCCAGCAGCCCGCAGTACTCTGGAAACACCATATATTTT. The full variable domain, with the rest looked up from reference TRBV7-2 and TRBJ1-3, is GAGVSQSPSNKVTEKGKDVELRCDPISGHTALYWYRQSLGQGLEFLIYFQGNSAPDKSGLPSDRFSAERTGGSVSTLTIQRTQQEDSAVYLCASSPQYSGNTIYFGEGSWLTVV.